This T cell receptor (beta chain) was obtained from a study of spatial heterogeneity in lung cancer. Study-wide background: Raw-read counts averaged over ten per unique TCR and UMI combination.

Study outcomes and limitations: Relative to follow-up, resection was when ubiquitous expanded tumor TCRs appeared more in blood.

The time point was: sample taken at primary tumor resection. Whole RNA, which was extracted from tumor, nontumor lung tissue or frozen PBMC, was sequenced without any cell sorting. The donor population consisted of approximately 68 patients with untreated, early-stage non-small cell lung cancer. Every TCR cDNA molecule bore its own unique molecular identifier. MiXCR was run by TCRdb on the 5' RACE reads, yielding one entry per CDR3 protein. The profile shows under 100,000 distinct CDR3 sequences, roughly 10% of them singletons. This clonotype was picked up a small number of times. Its antigen remains unidentified. The sequencing used PBMCs, collected at surgery. This TCR was sampled from a male donor with early-stage non-small cell lung cancer.

This CDR3 is CASSRDTNTEAFF. The CDR3 region has the DNA TGTGCCAGCAGTCGGGACACGAACACTGAAGCTTTCTTT. The rearrangement joins TRBV11-1 to TRBJ1-1; D is possibly TRBD1 (6 bases). V was trimmed by 6 bases and J by 1 base, leaving 9 bases between them. This CDR3 spans 13 amino acids. CDR1 is SGHAT and CDR2 is FQDESV in the germline V gene (reference sequence).